This T cell receptor beta chain derives from a study of blood T cell repertoires in COVID-19. Germline CDR1 is SGHVS and CDR2 is FNYEAQ. Losses at the gene ends were 1 base for V and 5 bases for J; bases not matched to a gene: 7. This CDR3 comprises 17 residues. Repertoires were generated with immunoSEQ multiplex PCR, while TCRdb's copy carries only in-frame clones and drops some. The sample holds 410,000 or so clones, roughly 85% seen once. This sequence originates from a woman aged 25 to 39 with active or convalescent COVID-19. The sequenced sample consisted of peripheral blood. This sequence joins TRBV7-6 and TRBJ1-6, with 8 bases that match TRBD1. This CDR3 reads CASSLGTGWGDNSPLHF. DNA for the CDR3: TGTGCCAGCAGCTTAGGGACAGGGTGGGGAGATAATTCACCCCTCCACTTT.